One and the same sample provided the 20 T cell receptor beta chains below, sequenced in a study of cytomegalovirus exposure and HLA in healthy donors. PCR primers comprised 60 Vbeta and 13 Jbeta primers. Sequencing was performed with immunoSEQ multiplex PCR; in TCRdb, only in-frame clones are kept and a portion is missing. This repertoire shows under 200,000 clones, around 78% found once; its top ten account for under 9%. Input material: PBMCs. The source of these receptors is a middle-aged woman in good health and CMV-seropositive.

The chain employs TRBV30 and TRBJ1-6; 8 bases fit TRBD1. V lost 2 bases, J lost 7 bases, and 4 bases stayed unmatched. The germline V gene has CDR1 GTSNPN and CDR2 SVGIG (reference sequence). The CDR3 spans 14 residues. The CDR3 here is CAWSTGQDNSPLHF. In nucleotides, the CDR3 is TGTGCCTGGAGTACGGGACAGGACAATTCACCCCTCCACTTT.

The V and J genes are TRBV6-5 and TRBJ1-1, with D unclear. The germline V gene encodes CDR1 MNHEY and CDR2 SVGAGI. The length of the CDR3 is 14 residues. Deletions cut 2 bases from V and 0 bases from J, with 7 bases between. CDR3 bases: TGTGCCAGCAGTTACAATCCAGTGAACACTGAAGCTTTCTTT. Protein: CASSYNPVNTEAFF.

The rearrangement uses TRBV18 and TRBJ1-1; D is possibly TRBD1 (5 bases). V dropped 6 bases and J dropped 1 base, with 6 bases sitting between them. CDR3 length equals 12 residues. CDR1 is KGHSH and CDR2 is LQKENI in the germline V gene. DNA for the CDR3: TGTGCCAGCTCCCAGGGGAACACTGAAGCTTTCTTT. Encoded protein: CASSQGNTEAFF.

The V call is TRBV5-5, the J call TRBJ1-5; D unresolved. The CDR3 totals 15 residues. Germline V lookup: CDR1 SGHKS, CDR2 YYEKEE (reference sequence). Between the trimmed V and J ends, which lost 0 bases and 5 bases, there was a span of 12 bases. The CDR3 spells CASSLEPYAYQPQHF. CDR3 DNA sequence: TGTGCCAGCAGCTTGGAGCCTTACGCCTATCAGCCCCAGCATTTT. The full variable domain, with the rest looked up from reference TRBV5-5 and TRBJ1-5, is DAGVTQSPTHLIKTRGQQVTLRCSPISGHKSVSWYQQVLGQGPQFIFQYYEKEERGRGNFPDRFSARQFPNYSSELNVNALLLGDSALYLCASSLEPYAYQPQHFGDGTRLSIL.

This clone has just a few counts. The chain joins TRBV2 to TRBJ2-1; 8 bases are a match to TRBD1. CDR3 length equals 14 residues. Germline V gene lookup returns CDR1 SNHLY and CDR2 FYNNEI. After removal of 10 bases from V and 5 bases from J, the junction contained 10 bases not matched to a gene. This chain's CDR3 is CATTGTGGHNEQFF. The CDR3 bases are TGTGCCACCACCGGGACAGGTGGGCACAATGAGCAGTTCTTC.

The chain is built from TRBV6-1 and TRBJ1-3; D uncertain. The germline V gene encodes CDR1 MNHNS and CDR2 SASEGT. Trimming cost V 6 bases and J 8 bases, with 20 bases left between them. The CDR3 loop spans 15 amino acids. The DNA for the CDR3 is TGTGCCAGCAGCTACCGGGAGGACGCCGGGGACACCATATATTTT. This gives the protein CASSYREDAGDTIYF.

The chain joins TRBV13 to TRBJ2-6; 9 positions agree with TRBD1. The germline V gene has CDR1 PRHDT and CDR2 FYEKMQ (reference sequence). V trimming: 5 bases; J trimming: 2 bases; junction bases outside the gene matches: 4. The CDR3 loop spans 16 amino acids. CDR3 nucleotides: TGTGCCAGCAGCCGGGACAGGGTAGCTGGGGCCAACGTCCTGACTTTC. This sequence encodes CASSRDRVAGANVLTF. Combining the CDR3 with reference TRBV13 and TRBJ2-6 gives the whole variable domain AAGVIQSPRHLIKEKRETATLKCYPIPRHDTVYWYQQGPGQDPQFLISFYEKMQSDKGSIPDRFSAQQFSDYHSELNMSSLELGDSALYFCASSRDRVAGANVLTFGAGSRLTVL.

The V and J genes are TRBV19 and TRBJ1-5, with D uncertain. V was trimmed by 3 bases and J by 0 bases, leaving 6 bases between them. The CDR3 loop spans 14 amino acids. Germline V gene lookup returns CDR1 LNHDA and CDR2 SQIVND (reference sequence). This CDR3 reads CASSIDISNQPQHF. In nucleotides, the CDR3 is TGTGCCAGTAGTATCGACATTAGCAATCAGCCCCAGCATTTT.

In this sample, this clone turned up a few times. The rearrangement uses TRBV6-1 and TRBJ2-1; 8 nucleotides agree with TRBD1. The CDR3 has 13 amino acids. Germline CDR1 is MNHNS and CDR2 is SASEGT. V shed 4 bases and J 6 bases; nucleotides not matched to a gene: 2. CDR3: CASSGDRGNEQFF. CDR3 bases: TGTGCCAGCAGTGGAGACAGGGGCAATGAGCAGTTCTTC.

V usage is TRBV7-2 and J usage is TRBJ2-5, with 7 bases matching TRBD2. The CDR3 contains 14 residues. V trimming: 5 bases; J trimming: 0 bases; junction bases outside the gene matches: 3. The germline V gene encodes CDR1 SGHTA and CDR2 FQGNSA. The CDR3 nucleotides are TGTGCCAGCAGCCCGGGGGGTTACCAAGAGACCCAGTACTTC. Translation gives CASSPGGYQETQYF.

The CDR3: CASSTRTGGRTGELFF. CDR3 DNA sequence: TGTGCCAGTAGTACCAGGACAGGGGGTCGGACCGGGGAGCTGTTTTTT. The chain has TRBV19 and TRBJ2-2, with 10 bases fitting TRBD1. This CDR3 contains 16 residues. Germline V gives CDR1 LNHDA, CDR2 SQIVND (reference sequence). With V trimmed by 4 bases and J by 5 bases, 7 bases remained unmatched.

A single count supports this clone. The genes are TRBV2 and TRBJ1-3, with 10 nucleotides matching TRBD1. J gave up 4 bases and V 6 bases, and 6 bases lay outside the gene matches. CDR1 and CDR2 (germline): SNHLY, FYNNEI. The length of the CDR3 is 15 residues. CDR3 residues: CASRERQGAGNTIYF. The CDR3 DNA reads TGTGCCAGCAGGGAAAGACAGGGGGCCGGAAACACCATATATTTT.

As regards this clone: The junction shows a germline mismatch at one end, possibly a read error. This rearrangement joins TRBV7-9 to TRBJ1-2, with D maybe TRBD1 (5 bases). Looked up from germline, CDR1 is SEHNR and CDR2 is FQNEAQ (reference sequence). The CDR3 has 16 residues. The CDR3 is CSSSLPMGGNLGGYTF. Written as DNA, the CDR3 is TGTTCCAGCAGCTTGCCGATGGGGGGGAATCTAGGCGGCTACACCTTC.

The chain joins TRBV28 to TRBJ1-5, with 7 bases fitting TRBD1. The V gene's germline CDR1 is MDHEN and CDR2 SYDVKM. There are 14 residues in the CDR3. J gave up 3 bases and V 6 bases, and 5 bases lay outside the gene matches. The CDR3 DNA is TGTGCCAGCAGCCCAGGGACAGTCAATCAGCCCCAGCATTTT. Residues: CASSPGTVNQPQHF.

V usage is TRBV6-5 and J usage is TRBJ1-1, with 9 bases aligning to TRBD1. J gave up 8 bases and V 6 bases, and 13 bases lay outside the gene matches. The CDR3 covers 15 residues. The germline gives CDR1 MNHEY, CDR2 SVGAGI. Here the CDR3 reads CASRPLGGQGREAFF. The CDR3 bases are TGTGCCAGCAGACCGCTGGGGGGACAGGGTCGGGAAGCTTTCTTT.

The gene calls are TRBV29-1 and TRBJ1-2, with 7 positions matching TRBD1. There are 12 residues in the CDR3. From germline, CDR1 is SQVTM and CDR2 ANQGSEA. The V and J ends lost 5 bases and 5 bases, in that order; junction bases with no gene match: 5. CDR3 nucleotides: TGCAGCGTTCGGACAGGAGAATATGGCTACACCTTC. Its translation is CSVRTGEYGYTF. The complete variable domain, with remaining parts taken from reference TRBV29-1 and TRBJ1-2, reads SAVISQKPSRDICQRGTSLTIQCQVDSQVTMMFWYRQQPGQSLTLIATANQGSEATYESGFVIDKFPISRPNLTFSTLTVSNMSPEDSSIYLCSVRTGEYGYTFGSGTRLTVV.

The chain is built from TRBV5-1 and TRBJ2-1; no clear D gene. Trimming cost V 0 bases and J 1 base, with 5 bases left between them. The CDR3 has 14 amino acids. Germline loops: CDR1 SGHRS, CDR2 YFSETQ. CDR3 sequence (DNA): TGCGCCAGCAGCTTGGCGCAGTCCTACAATGAGCAGTTCTTC. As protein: CASSLAQSYNEQFF.

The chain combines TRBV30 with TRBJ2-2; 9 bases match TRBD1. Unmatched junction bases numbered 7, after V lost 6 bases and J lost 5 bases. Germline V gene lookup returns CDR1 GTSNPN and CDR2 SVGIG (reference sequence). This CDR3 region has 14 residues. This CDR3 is CACDRGFQTGELFF. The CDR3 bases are TGTGCCTGCGACAGGGGGTTTCAGACCGGGGAGCTGTTTTTT.

For the CDR3, the DNA is TGTGCCAGCAGCTCCAATAGCGGGGGGTCGCAAGAGACCCAGTACTTC. Encoded protein: CASSSNSGGSQETQYF. This chain joins TRBV11-2 and TRBJ2-5; TRBD2 agrees at 10 bases. Germline CDR1 reads SGHAT; CDR2 reads FQNNGV. This CDR3 is 16 amino acids long. Trimming cost V 4 bases and J 2 bases; bases outside gene matches: 7.

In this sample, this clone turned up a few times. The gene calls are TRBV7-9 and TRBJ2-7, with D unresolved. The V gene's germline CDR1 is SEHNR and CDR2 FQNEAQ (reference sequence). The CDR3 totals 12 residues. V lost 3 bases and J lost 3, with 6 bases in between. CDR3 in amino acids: CASSLSGYEQYF. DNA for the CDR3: TGTGCCAGCAGCTTGTCCGGCTACGAGCAGTACTTC.